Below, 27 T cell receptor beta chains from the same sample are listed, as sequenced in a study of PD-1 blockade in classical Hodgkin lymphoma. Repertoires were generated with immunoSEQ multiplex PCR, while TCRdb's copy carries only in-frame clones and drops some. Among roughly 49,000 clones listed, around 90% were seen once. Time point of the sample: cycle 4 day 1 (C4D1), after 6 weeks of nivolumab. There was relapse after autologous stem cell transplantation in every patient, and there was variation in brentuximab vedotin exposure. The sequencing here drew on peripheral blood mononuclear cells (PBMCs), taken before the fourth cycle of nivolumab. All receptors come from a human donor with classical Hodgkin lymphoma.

CDR3 sequence (DNA): TGTGCCAGCTCAGGCCACTTTACCGCTTTCTTT. Its translation is CASSGHFTAFF. V and J are TRBV18 and TRBJ1-1; D gene ambiguous. The V end was cut by 5 bases, the J end by 11 bases, with 12 bases between. The germline V gene has CDR1 KGHSH and CDR2 LQKENI. The CDR3 runs 11 residues.

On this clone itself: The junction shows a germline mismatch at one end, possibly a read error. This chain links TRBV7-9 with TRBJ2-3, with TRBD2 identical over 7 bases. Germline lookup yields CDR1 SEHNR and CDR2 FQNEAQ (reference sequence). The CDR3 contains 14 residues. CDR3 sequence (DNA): TGTGCCAGCAGTACTACGTTAGCGGGCCCCATAGTGCATTTT. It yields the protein CASSTTLAGPIVHF.

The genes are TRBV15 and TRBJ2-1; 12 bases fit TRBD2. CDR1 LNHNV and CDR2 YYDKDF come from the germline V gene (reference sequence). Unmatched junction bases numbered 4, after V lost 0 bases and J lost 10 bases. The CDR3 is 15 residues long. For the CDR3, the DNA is TGTGCCACCAGCAGAGATTTAGGACTAGCGGGAGAGCAGTTCTTC. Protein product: CATSRDLGLAGEQFF. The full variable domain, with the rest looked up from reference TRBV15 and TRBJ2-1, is DAMVIQNPRYQVTQFGKPVTLSCSQTLNHNVMYWYQQKSSQAPKLLFHYYDKDFNNEADTPDNFQSRRPNTSFCFLDIRSPGLGDTAMYLCATSRDLGLAGEQFFGPGTRLTVL.

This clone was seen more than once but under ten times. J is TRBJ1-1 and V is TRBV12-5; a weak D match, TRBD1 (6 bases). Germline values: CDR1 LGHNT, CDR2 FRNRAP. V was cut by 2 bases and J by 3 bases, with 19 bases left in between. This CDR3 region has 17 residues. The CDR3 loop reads CASGLSGGPFRYTEAFF. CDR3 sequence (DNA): TGTGCTAGTGGTTTGAGCGGGGGCCCCTTTAGGTACACTGAAGCTTTCTTT.

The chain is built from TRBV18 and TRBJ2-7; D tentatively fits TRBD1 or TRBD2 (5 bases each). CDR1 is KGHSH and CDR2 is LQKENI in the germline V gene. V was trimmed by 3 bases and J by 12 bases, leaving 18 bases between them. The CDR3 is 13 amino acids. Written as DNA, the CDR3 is TGTGCCAGCTCACCTGACCGGGGACGAGGGTGGTACTTC. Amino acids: CASSPDRGRGWYF. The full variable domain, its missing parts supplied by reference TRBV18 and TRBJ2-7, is NAGVMQNPRHLVRRRGQEARLRCSPMKGHSHVYWYRQLPEEGLKFMVYLQKENIIDESGMPKERFSAEFPKEGPSILRIQQVVRGDSAAYFCASSPDRGRGWYFGPGTRLTVT.

DNA of the CDR3: TGCGCCAGCAGCCAATTTCTAGCGGGAAATGGATTCTACGAGCAGTACTTC. As protein: CASSQFLAGNGFYEQYF. This chain connects TRBV4-1 to TRBJ2-7; 9 bases agree with TRBD2. Germline V gene lookup returns CDR1 MGHRA and CDR2 YSYEKL. This CDR3 is built from 17 residues. V lost 2 bases to trimming and J lost 3 bases; unmatched junction nucleotides: 11.

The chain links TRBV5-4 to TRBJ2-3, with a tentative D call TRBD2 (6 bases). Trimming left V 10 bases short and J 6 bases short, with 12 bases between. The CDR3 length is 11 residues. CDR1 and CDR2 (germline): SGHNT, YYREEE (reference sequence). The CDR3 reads CAAGAGDTQYF. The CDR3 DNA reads TGTGCCGCCGGGGCGGGGGATACGCAGTATTTT.

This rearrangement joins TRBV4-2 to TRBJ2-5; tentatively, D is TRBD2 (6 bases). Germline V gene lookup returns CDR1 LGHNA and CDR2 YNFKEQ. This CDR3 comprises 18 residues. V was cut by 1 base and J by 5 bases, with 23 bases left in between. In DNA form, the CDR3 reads TGTGCCAGCAGCCAAGCATCGACGTCGGGCGGACGGGGGGAGACCCAGTACTTC. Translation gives CASSQASTSGGRGETQYF.

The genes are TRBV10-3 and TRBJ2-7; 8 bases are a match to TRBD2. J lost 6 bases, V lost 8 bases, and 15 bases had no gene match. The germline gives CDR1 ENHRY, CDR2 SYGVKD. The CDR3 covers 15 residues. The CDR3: CAIWEELAGPGEQYF. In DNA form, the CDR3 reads TGTGCCATCTGGGAGGAGCTAGCGGGTCCCGGCGAGCAGTACTTC.

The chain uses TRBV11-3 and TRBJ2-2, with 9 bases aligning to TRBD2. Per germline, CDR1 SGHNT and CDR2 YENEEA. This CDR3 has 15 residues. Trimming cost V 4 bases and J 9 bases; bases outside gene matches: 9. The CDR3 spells CASSSIAGVSRELFF. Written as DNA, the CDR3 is TGTGCCAGCAGCTCAATAGCGGGAGTTAGCCGGGAGCTGTTTTTT.

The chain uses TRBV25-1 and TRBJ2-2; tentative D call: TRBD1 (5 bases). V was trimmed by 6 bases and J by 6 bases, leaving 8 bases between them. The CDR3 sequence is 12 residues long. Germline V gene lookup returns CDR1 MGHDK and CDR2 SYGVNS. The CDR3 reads CASSVTAGELFF. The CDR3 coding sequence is TGTGCCAGCAGCGTGACAGCCGGGGAGCTGTTTTTT.

In nucleotides, the CDR3 is TGTGCCAGCAGCAATAAGGGCTCGTACGAGCAGTACTTC. It yields the protein CASSNKGSYEQYF. The V gene is TRBV21-1, the J gene TRBJ2-7. TRBV21-1 is noted as a pseudogene. The length of the CDR3 is 13 residues.

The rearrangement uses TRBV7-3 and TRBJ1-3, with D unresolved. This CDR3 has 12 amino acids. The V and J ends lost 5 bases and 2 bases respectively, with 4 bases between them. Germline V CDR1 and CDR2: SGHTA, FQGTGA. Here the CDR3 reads CASSVPGNTIYF. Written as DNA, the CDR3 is TGTGCCAGCAGCGTACCTGGAAACACCATATATTTT.

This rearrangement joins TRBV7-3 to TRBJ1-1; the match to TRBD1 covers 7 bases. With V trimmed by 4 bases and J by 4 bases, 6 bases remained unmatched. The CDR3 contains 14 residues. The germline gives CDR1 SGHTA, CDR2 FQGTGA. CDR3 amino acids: CASSSQGGGTEAFF. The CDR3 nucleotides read TGTGCCAGCAGCTCCCAGGGGGGAGGCACTGAAGCTTTCTTT. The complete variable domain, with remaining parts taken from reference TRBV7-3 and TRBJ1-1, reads GAGVSQTPSNKVTEKGKYVELRCDPISGHTALYWYRQSLGQGPEFLIYFQGTGAADDSGLPNDRFFAVRPEGSVSTLKIQRTERGDSAVYLCASSSQGGGTEAFFGQGTRLTVV.

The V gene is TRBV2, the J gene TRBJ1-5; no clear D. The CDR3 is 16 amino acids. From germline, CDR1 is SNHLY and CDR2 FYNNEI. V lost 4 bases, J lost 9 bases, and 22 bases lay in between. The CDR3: CASSGNPILPLTPQHF. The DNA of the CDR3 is TGTGCCAGCAGTGGAAACCCCATTTTACCCCTCACGCCCCAGCATTTT.

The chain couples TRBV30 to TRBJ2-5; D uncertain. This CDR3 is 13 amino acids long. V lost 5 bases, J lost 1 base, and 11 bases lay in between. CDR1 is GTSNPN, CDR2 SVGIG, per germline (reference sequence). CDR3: CAWRRQGQETQYF. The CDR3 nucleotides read TGTGCCTGGCGCCGGCAAGGCCAAGAGACCCAGTACTTC.

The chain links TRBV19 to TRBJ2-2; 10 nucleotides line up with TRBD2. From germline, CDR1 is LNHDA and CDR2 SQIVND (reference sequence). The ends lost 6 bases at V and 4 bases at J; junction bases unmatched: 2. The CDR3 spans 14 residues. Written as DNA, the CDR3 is TGTGCCAGTAGCGAGCGGGAGGGCACCGGGGAGCTGTTTTTT. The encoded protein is CASSEREGTGELFF.

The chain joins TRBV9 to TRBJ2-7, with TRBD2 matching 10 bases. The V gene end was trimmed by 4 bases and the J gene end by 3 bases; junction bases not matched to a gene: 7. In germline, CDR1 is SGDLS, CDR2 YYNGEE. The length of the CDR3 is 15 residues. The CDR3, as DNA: TGTGCCAGCAGCCCCAGCGCTAGCGGGAGCTACGAGCAGTACTTC. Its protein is CASSPSASGSYEQYF. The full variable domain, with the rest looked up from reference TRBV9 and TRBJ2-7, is DSGVTQTPKHLITATGQRVTLRCSPRSGDLSVYWYQQSLDQGLQFLIQYYNGEERAKGNILERFSAQQFPDLHSELNLSSLELGDSALYFCASSPSASGSYEQYFGPGTRLTVT.

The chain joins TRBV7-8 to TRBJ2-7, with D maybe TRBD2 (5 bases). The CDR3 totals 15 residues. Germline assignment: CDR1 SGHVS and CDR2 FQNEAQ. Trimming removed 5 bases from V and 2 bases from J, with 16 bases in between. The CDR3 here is CASSLSLGSTYEQYF. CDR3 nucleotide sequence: TGTGCCAGCAGCCTGAGCCTAGGGAGCACCTACGAGCAGTACTTC.

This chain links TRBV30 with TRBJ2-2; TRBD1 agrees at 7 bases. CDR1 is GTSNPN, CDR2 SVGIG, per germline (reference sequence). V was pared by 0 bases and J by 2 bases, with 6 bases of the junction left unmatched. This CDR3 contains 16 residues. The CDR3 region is CAWSVLGQSNTGELFF. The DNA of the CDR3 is TGTGCCTGGAGTGTACTGGGACAGAGCAACACCGGGGAGCTGTTTTTT.

The DNA for the CDR3 is TGTGCCAGCAGCTTCCCGCCGGGGAGTGGCTCCTACGAGCAGTACTTC. Its protein is CASSFPPGSGSYEQYF. This chain connects TRBV5-4 to TRBJ2-7, with a weak D call TRBD2 (5 bases). The CDR3 runs 16 residues. Deletions cut 2 bases from V and 0 bases from J, with 15 bases between. CDR1 is SGHNT, CDR2 YYREEE, per germline (reference sequence).

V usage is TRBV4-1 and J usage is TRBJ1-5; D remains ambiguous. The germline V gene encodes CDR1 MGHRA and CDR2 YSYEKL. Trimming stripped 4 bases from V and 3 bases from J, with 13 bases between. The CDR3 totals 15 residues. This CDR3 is CASSPGMENNQPQHF. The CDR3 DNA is TGCGCCAGCAGCCCTGGGATGGAAAACAATCAGCCCCAGCATTTT.

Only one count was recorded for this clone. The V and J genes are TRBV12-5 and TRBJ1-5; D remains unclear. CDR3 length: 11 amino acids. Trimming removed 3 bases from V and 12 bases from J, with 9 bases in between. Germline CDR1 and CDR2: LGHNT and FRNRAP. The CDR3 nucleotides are TGTGCTAGTGGTTTAGCCCGGGACCAGCATTTT. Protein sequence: CASGLARDQHF.

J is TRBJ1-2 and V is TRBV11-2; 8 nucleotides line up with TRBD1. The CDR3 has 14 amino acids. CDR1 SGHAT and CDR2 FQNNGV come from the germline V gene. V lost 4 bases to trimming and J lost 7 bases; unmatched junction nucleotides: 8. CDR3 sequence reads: CASSSDRGDGGYTF. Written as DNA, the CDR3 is TGTGCCAGCAGCTCCGACAGGGGTGATGGTGGCTACACCTTC.

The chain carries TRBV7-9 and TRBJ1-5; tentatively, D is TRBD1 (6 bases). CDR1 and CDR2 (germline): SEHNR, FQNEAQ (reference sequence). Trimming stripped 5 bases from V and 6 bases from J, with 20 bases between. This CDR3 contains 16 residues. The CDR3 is CASSRDGGGSAQPQHF. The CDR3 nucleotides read TGTGCCAGCAGCCGCGATGGGGGCGGCTCTGCTCAGCCCCAGCATTTT.

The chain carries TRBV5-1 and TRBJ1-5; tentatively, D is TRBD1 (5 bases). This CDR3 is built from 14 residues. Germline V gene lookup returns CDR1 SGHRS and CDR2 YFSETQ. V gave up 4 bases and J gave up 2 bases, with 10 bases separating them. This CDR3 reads CASSVTVGNQPQHF. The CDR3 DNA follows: TGCGCCAGCAGCGTGACAGTGGGCAATCAGCCCCAGCATTTT.

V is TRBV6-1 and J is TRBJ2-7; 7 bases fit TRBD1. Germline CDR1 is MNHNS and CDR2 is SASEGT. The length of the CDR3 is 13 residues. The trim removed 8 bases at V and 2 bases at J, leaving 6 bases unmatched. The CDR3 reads CASETGATYEQYF. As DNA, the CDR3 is TGTGCCAGCGAAACAGGGGCGACCTACGAGCAGTACTTC.